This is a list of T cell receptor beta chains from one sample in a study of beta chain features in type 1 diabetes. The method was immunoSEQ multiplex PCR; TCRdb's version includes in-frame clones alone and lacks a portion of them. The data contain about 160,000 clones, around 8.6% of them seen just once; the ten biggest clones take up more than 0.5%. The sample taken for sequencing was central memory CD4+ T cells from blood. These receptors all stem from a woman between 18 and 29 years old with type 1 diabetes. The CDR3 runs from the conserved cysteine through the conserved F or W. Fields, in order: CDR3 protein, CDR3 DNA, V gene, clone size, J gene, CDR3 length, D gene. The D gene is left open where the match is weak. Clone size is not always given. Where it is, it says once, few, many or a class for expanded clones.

cdr3_aa: CASSSRISGTGYEQYF; cdr3_nt: TGTGCCAGCAGCAGCAGGATTTCCGGGACAGGGTACGAGCAGTACTTC; v_call: TRBV7-2; clone_size: -; j_call: TRBJ2-7; cdr3_length: 16; d_call: TRBD1
cdr3_aa: CAISEGQGFGQPQHF; cdr3_nt: TGTGCCATCAGTGAGGGACAGGGATTCGGTCAGCCCCAGCATTTT; v_call: TRBV10-3; clone_size: -; j_call: TRBJ1-5; cdr3_length: 15; d_call: TRBD1
cdr3_aa: CASSQERLATHYEQYF; cdr3_nt: TGCGCCAGCAGCCAAGAAAGGCTAGCAACCCACTACGAGCAGTACTTC; v_call: TRBV4-3; clone_size: few; j_call: TRBJ2-7; cdr3_length: 16; d_call: -
cdr3_aa: CSVFGQATNEKLFF; cdr3_nt: TGCAGCGTTTTCGGACAGGCAACTAATGAAAAACTGTTTTTT; v_call: TRBV29-1; clone_size: -; j_call: TRBJ1-4; cdr3_length: 14; d_call: TRBD1
cdr3_aa: CASSQDFSYTGELFF; cdr3_nt: TGCGCCAGCAGCCAAGATTTTTCTTACACCGGGGAGCTGTTTTTT; v_call: TRBV4-1; clone_size: few; j_call: TRBJ2-2; cdr3_length: 15; d_call: -
cdr3_aa: CASQEGSGNTIYF; cdr3_nt: TGCGCCAGTCAGGAAGGATCTGGAAACACCATATATTTT; v_call: TRBV5-1; clone_size: -; j_call: TRBJ1-3; cdr3_length: 13; d_call: -
cdr3_aa: CASSLAAESYNSPLHF; cdr3_nt: TGCGCCAGCAGCTTGGCCGCGGAATCCTATAATTCACCCCTCCACTTT; v_call: TRBV5-1; clone_size: few; j_call: TRBJ1-6; cdr3_length: 16; d_call: -
cdr3_aa: CASSLGASGTQYF; cdr3_nt: TGCGCCAGCAGCTTGGGGGCTTCCGGGACTCAGTACTTC; v_call: TRBV5-1; clone_size: few; j_call: TRBJ2-5; cdr3_length: 13; d_call: -
cdr3_aa: CASSMDRGVSEQYF; cdr3_nt: TGTGCCAGCAGCATGGACAGGGGCGTGAGCGAGCAATACTTC; v_call: TRBV7-9; clone_size: -; j_call: TRBJ2-7; cdr3_length: 14; d_call: TRBD1
cdr3_aa: CASNVRQGRGSPLHF; cdr3_nt: TGTGCCAGTAACGTTCGCCAGGGTCGCGGTTCACCCCTCCACTTT; v_call: TRBV19; clone_size: -; j_call: TRBJ1-6; cdr3_length: 15; d_call: -
cdr3_aa: CSVARTSFDNEQYF; cdr3_nt: TGCAGCGTTGCGAGGACTAGCTTCGACAACGAGCAGTACTTC; v_call: TRBV29-1; clone_size: medium-sized; j_call: TRBJ2-7; cdr3_length: 14; d_call: TRBD2
cdr3_aa: CASSLLAGGQYEQFF; cdr3_nt: TGTGCCAGCAGCCTCCTAGCGGGGGGGCAGTATGAGCAGTTCTTC; v_call: TRBV11-3; clone_size: -; j_call: TRBJ2-1; cdr3_length: 15; d_call: TRBD2
cdr3_aa: CASSLGLAVYNEQFF; cdr3_nt: TGTGCCAGCAGCTTGGGACTAGCGGTTTACAATGAGCAGTTCTTC; v_call: TRBV7-3; clone_size: -; j_call: TRBJ2-1; cdr3_length: 15; d_call: TRBD2